This TCR beta chain was identified in a study of CD8 T cells in ankylosing spondylitis (dated by TCRdb to 2016 to 2017). Study-wide context: To find TCR variants linked to disease, the study profiled T cell receptor beta repertoires in ankylosing spondylitis patients and healthy donors. Peripheral blood samples were taken, and synovial fluid was additionally collected from ankylosing spondylitis patients. The whole study cohort included roughly 110 healthy donors and under 30 ankylosing spondylitis patients. Paper-wide results and their limitations: A TCR beta motif made up of several highly homologous amino acid variants appeared to be characteristic of blood from ankylosing spondylitis patients. Some of the motif variants had been reported before in the synovial fluid and blood of reactive arthritis patients, a finding that suggests common disease-initiation mechanisms. Significant enrichment of the disease-linked clones was reported in matched synovial fluid samples from ankylosing spondylitis patients. In peripheral blood, the disease-linked clones were found at relatively low frequencies and had a CD8+ phenotype.

Trimming at the junction amounts to 0 bases on V and 5 bases on J, and the germline ends lie 19 bases apart. Inclusive of the bounding cysteine and phenylalanine, the CDR3 is 17 residues long. Left in the record is the CDR3 DNA by itself, 51 bases read in frame from the first base. CDR1 MNHEY and CDR2 SVGAGI were looked up in the germline V gene. This clonotype occurred a few times. No cognate antigen has been identified for it. No base-level quality is on record; no much larger clone is a single base apart. Sequencer: Illumina HiSeq 2500. TCR beta libraries were prepared by quantitative 5'-RACE with molecular barcodes. Per the authors' processing: A new computational method, built on a probabilistic model of VDJ rearrangement, was used to identify disease-linked TCR variants. The raw public data were reprocessed by TCRdb itself: fastp quality trimming at Q25, MiXCR clonotype calling, in-frame beta chains only. Identical CDR3 protein sequences are pooled into one entry, listed with their most common genes and DNA. TCRdb assigned the V and J calls; the authors' analysis was not used. The sample has 200,000 to 250,000 distinct CDR3 sequences on record, about a quarter of them singletons. 6.6% of the sample is in the top ten clones.

The chain is assembled from TRBV6-5 and TRBJ1-2; a confident D gene designation cannot be given. The receptor's source is a male donor with ankylosing spondylitis or in good health (not recorded which). The specimen was blood, either unsorted or a sorted T cell fraction (not recorded which). The CDR3 protein is CASSYSQLGSLGYGYTF. The DNA is as follows: TGTGCCAGCAGTTACTCGCAACTCGGATCCTTAGGATATGGCTACACCTTC.